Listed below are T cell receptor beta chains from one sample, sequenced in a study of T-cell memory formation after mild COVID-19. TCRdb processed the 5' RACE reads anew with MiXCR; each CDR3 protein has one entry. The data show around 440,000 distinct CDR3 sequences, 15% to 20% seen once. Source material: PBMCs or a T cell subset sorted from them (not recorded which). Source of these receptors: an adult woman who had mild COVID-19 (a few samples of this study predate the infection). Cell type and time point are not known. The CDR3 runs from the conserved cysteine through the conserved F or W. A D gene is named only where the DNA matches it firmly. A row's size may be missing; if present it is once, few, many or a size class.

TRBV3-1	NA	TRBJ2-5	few	TGTGCCAGCAGCCAAGGGACGTGGCAAGAGACCCAGTACTTC	CASSQGTWQETQYF
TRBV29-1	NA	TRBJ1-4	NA	TGCAGCGCCCGCGTGTTGACGGGGGAAAAACTGTTTTTT	CSARVLTGEKLFF
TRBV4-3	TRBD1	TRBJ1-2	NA	TGCGCCAGCAGCCAGGGTACGGGACAGCGGTTCTATGGCTACACCTTC	CASSQGTGQRFYGYTF
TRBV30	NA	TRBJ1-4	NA	TGTGCCTGGAGTGGTGGGGCGGCTAATGAAAAACTGTTTTTT	CAWSGGAANEKLFF
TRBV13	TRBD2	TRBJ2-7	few	TGTGCCAGCAGCCTCTCTAGCGGGGGGGCCTACGAGCAGTACTTC	CASSLSSGGAYEQYF
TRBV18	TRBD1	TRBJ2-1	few	TGTGCCAGCTCCCCCGGGACAGCCATCTACAATGAGCAGTTCTTC	CASSPGTAIYNEQFF
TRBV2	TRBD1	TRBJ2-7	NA	TGTGCCAGCAGTAATAACGGACAGGGCAAGGTTTACGAGCAGTACTTC	CASSNNGQGKVYEQYF
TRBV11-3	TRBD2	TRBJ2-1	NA	TGTGCCAGCAGCCTCCGGTGGCGGGAGAGTGAGCAGTTCTTC	CASSLRWRESEQFF
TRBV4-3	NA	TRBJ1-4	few	TGCGCCAGCAGCCAAGAAGGGGACACGGACGAAAAACTGTTTTTT	CASSQEGDTDEKLFF
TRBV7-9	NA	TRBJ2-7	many	TGTGCCAGCAGCCCCCTCTACGAGCAGTACTTC	CASSPLYEQYF
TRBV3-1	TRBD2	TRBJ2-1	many	TGTGCCAGCAGCCTGGGACTAGCGGGGACTTACAATGAGCAGTTCTTC	CASSLGLAGTYNEQFF
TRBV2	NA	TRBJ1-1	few	TGTGCCAGCAGTCTCTCGTTGGCGAACACTGAAGCTTTCTTT	CASSLSLANTEAFF
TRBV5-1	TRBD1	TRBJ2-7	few	TGCGCCAGCAGCTTGGGGGGGACAGGGAGTTACGAGCAGTACTTC	CASSLGGTGSYEQYF
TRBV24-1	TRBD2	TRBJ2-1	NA	TGTGCCACCAGTGACCTTCCGACTAGCGGGGGGTACAATGAGCAGTTCTTC	CATSDLPTSGGYNEQFF
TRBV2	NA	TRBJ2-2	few	TGTGCCAGCAGTGAAGAGGCCGGGGAGCTGTTTTTT	CASSEEAGELFF
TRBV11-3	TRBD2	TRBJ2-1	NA	TGTGCCAGCAGCTTAGTCCTACTACTAGCGGGAGTCAATGAGCAGTTCTTC	CASSLVLLLAGVNEQFF
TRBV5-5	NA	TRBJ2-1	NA	TGTGCCAGCAGCTCGTCTCCAAGCTCCTACAATGAGCAGTTCTTC	CASSSSPSSYNEQFF
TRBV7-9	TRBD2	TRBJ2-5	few	TGTGCCAGCAGCGCCCCGGGACTAGCGGGGAGGGAGACCCAGTACTTC	CASSAPGLAGRETQYF
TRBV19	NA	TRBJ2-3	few	TGTGCCAGTAGTATTTGGCGGGGGCGCACAGATACGCAGTATTTT	CASSIWRGRTDTQYF
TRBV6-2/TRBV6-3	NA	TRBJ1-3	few	TGTGCCAGCAGTCGAGCCGGGCTCTCTGGAAACACCATATATTTT	CASSRAGLSGNTIYF
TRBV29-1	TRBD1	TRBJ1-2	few	TGCAGCGTAACACCGGGACAGAACTATGGCTACACCTTC	CSVTPGQNYGYTF
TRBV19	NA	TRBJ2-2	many	TGTGCCAGTTACGGACAGAGCGGCACCGGGGAGCTGTTTTTT	CASYGQSGTGELFF
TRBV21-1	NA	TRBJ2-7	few	TGTGCCAGCAGCCCCTCGAGGGCTGACGAGCAGTACTTC	CASSPSRADEQYF
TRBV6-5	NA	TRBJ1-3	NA	TGTGCCAGCACAGGGCTAAACACCATATATTTT	CASTGLNTIYF
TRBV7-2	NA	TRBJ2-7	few	TGTGCCAGCAGCCCCCTCGCGGAGTTTTCTTACGAGCAGTACTTC	CASSPLAEFSYEQYF
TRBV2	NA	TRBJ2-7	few	TGTGCCAGCAGCGAAATCCCCGGGACTGAACCCGTACCCTACGAGCAGTACTTC	CASSEIPGTEPVPYEQYF
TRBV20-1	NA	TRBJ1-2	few	TGCAGTGCCAGAGATGAAGCCCCCTATGGCTACACCTTC	CSARDEAPYGYTF
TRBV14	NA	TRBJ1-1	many	TGTGCCAGCAGCATATCCGGGACACGGGTAACTGAAGCTTTCTTT	CASSISGTRVTEAFF
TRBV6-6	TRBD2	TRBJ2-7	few	TGTGCCAGCAGTTACGACTTACTAGCGGGAGTTAATTCAGCCCACGAGCAGTACTTC	CASSYDLLAGVNSAHEQYF
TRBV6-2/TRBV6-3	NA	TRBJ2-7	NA	TGTGCCAGCAGTTACTTTAACGGCCTGAGCTCCTACGAGCAGTACTTC	CASSYFNGLSSYEQYF
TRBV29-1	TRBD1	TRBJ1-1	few	TGCAGCGTTGAACGGGACAGGGGGCGATTAGGAGCTTTCTTT	CSVERDRGRLGAFF
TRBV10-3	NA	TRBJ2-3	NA	TGTGCCATCAGTCGTGGCCCAGATACGCAGTATTTT	CAISRGPDTQYF
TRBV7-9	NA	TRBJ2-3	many	TGTGCCAGCAGCTCCGGGGACGGGGACACAGATACGCAGTATTTT	CASSSGDGDTDTQYF